This TCR beta chain derives from a study of CD8 T cells in ankylosing spondylitis. Study conclusions and caveats: Several highly homologous variants formed a TCR beta motif that appeared characteristic of ankylosing spondylitis blood.

The V gene's germline CDR1 is SGHRS and CDR2 YFSETQ. V lost 7 bases to trimming and J lost 5 bases, with 16 bases between them. This CDR3 region has 14 residues. In its sample, this clonotype was seen many times. What it binds is not known. Quantitative 5'-RACE with molecular barcodes was used to make the TCR beta libraries. Using its own MiXCR run on the 5' RACE reads, TCRdb lists one record per CDR3 protein. This table holds around 250,000 distinct CDR3 sequences, roughly 10% found once. The chain carries TRBV5-1 and TRBJ2-1, with a weak D call TRBD2 (6 bases). This TCR was recovered from a male donor with ankylosing spondylitis or in good health (not recorded which). The specimen was blood, either unsorted or a sorted T cell fraction (not recorded which). CDR3 DNA: TGCGCCAGCGCCTCCCGGGGGATAGACAATGAGCAGTTCTTC. It yields the protein CASASRGIDNEQFF. The full variable domain, its missing parts supplied by reference TRBV5-1 and TRBJ2-1, is KAGVTQTPRYLIKTRGQQVTLSCSPISGHRSVSWYQQTPGQGLQFLFEYFSETQRNKGNFPGRFSGRQFSNSRSEMNVSTLELGDSALYLCASASRGIDNEQFFGPGTRLTVL.